What follows are 18 T cell receptor beta chains derived from one specimen sequenced in a study of cytomegalovirus exposure and HLA in healthy donors. Primers: 60 Vbeta forward and 13 Jbeta reverse. Only in-frame clones appear in the TCRdb table, and some are missing; sequencing was by immunoSEQ multiplex PCR. The repertoire has 100,000 to 150,000 clones, roughly 76% of them found once; the top ten carry less than 15%. Sequenced: PBMCs. The receptors shown here come from a woman aged 60-75 years in good health and CMV-seropositive.

The chain couples TRBV11-2 to TRBJ1-1, with D possibly matching TRBD1 (5 bases). The CDR3 is made up of 14 amino acids. Germline CDR1 reads SGHAT; CDR2 reads FQNNGV. Trimming took off 0 bases at V and 5 bases at J, with 10 bases between the two ends. CDR3 loop: CASSLDRVVTEAFF. Written as DNA, the CDR3 is TGTGCCAGCAGCTTAGACAGGGTCGTTACTGAAGCTTTCTTT.

The chain carries TRBV19 and TRBJ2-1, with D possibly TRBD2 on 5 matching bases. CDR3 size: 15 residues. Germline V CDR1 and CDR2: LNHDA, SQIVND (reference sequence). Deletions cut 5 bases from V and 9 bases from J, with 20 bases between. The CDR3 DNA sequence: TGTGCCAGTAGTTCTCTAGCTGGGGTCGGCCTTGAGCAGTTCTTC. Its protein product is CASSSLAGVGLEQFF.

The chain carries TRBV5-5 and TRBJ2-7; 7 bases agree with TRBD1. The CDR3 spans 14 residues. The ends lost 4 bases at V and 6 bases at J; junction bases unmatched: 10. Germline lookup yields CDR1 SGHKS and CDR2 YYEKEE (reference sequence). The CDR3 DNA is TGTGCCAGCAGCGGGACAGCTCCAAGGGCCGAGCAGTACTTC. It yields the protein CASSGTAPRAEQYF.

CDR3: CASSLAGVYEQYF. The DNA of the CDR3 is TGTGCCAGCAGCTTAGCAGGGGTATACGAGCAGTACTTC. This chain links TRBV7-6 with TRBJ2-5, with a possible D match to TRBD1 (5 bases). Near its end, the DNA agrees better with TRBJ2-7, so the J call may be wrong. Germline V gives CDR1 SGHVS, CDR2 FNYEAQ. CDR3 length: 13 residues.

The chain links TRBV5-1 to TRBJ1-1; 8 nucleotides align to TRBD1. J lost 3 bases, V lost 4 bases, and 5 bases had no gene match. This CDR3 is built from 14 residues. Germline V lookup: CDR1 SGHRS, CDR2 YFSETQ. CDR3 in amino acids: CASSLTGVDTEAFF. In DNA form, the CDR3 reads TGCGCCAGCAGCCTGACAGGGGTGGACACTGAAGCTTTCTTT. Supplemented by reference TRBV5-1 and TRBJ1-1, the full variable domain reads KAGVTQTPRYLIKTRGQQVTLSCSPISGHRSVSWYQQTPGQGLQFLFEYFSETQRNKGNFPGRFSGRQFSNSRSEMNVSTLELGDSALYLCASSLTGVDTEAFFGQGTRLTVV.

The genes are TRBV5-4 and TRBJ1-6; D possibly corresponds to TRBD1 (5 bases). This CDR3 comprises 15 residues. The germline V and J ends were trimmed by 1 base and 9 bases, with 14 bases remaining between them. Per germline, CDR1 SGHNT and CDR2 YYREEE (reference sequence). The CDR3: CASSLQGAPGSPLHF. The CDR3, as DNA: TGTGCCAGCAGCTTGCAAGGGGCCCCCGGTTCACCCCTCCACTTT.

The CDR3 protein is CASSEKGGINEQFF. CDR3 bases: TGCGCCAGCAGTGAGAAGGGCGGGATTAATGAGCAGTTCTTC. This chain joins TRBV10-2 and TRBJ2-1; weak D call: TRBD2 (6 bases). Germline values: CDR1 WSHSY, CDR2 SAAADI. The CDR3 totals 14 residues. Trimming stripped 2 bases from V and 7 bases from J, with 12 bases between.

V is TRBV7-9 and J is TRBJ2-3; 14 bases agree with TRBD2. V was clipped by 5 bases and J by 7 bases; unmatched bases: 8. Per the germline V gene, CDR1 is SEHNR and CDR2 is FQNEAQ (reference sequence). This CDR3 contains 16 residues. The DNA of the CDR3 is TGTGCCAGCAGCCCAACCGGGACTAGCGGGGGAAATACGCAGTATTTT. The encoded protein is CASSPTGTSGGNTQYF.

The gene calls are TRBV7-2 and TRBJ1-1; no firm D call. In germline, CDR1 is SGHTA, CDR2 FQGNSA. Trimming shortened V by 5 bases and J by 1 base, and 14 bases separated the two germline ends. The CDR3 length is 15 residues. The CDR3 is CASSTSTTRNTEAFF. In DNA form, the CDR3 reads TGTGCCAGCAGCACCTCTACCACGAGGAACACTGAAGCTTTCTTT.

In this sample, this clone turned up a few times. V and J are TRBV7-8 and TRBJ1-1; no firm D call. The CDR3 is 14 residues long. From germline, CDR1 is SGHVS and CDR2 FQNEAQ. The ends were cut back, 1 base at V and 1 base at J, with 7 bases in the middle. CDR3: CASSLGLENTEAFF. CDR3 sequence (DNA): TGTGCCAGCAGCTTAGGGCTAGAGAACACTGAAGCTTTCTTT.

The chain employs TRBV5-5 and TRBJ2-7; 8 bases match TRBD2. Germline CDR1 and CDR2: SGHKS and YYEKEE (reference sequence). V was clipped by 3 bases and J by 2 bases; unmatched bases: 10. The CDR3 contains 16 residues. The CDR3 nucleotides are TGTGCCAGCAGCTCCTTCGGGGGGGTAGAAACCTACGAGCAGTACTTC. This translates into CASSSFGGVETYEQYF. Based on the CDR3 plus reference TRBV5-5 and TRBJ2-7, the full variable domain is DAGVTQSPTHLIKTRGQQVTLRCSPISGHKSVSWYQQVLGQGPQFIFQYYEKEERGRGNFPDRFSARQFPNYSSELNVNALLLGDSALYLCASSSFGGVETYEQYFGPGTRLTVT.

The V gene is TRBV7-3, the J gene TRBJ1-1, with TRBD1 matching 8 bases. The CDR3 extends over 13 amino acids. The V gene's germline CDR1 is SGHTA and CDR2 FQGTGA. V was pared by 5 bases and J by 5 bases, with 4 bases of the junction left unmatched. The CDR3 nucleotides read TGTGCCAGCAGCACCGACAGGGGAACTGAAGCTTTCTTT. Its protein product is CASSTDRGTEAFF. Supplemented by reference TRBV7-3 and TRBJ1-1, the full variable domain reads GAGVSQTPSNKVTEKGKYVELRCDPISGHTALYWYRQSLGQGPEFLIYFQGTGAADDSGLPNDRFFAVRPEGSVSTLKIQRTERGDSAVYLCASSTDRGTEAFFGQGTRLTVV.

V usage is TRBV6-5 and J usage is TRBJ1-5; D is possibly TRBD1 (6 bases). With 4 bases removed from V and 5 bases from J, the gap between germline ends came to 12 bases. CDR1 and CDR2 (germline): MNHEY, SVGAGI. The CDR3 contains 14 residues. CDR3 region: CASSSVEGDQPQHF. The CDR3 DNA is TGTGCCAGCAGTTCGGTAGAGGGGGATCAGCCCCAGCATTTT.

The chain uses TRBV7-2 and TRBJ2-5, with TRBD2 identical over 10 bases. Losses at the gene ends were 5 bases for V and 4 bases for J; bases not matched to a gene: 1. The CDR3 totals 13 residues. From germline, CDR1 is SGHTA and CDR2 FQGNSA. For the CDR3, the DNA is TGTGCCAGCAGCCCTAGCGGGGGAGAGACCCAGTACTTC. Its protein is CASSPSGGETQYF.

The chain joins TRBV6-5 to TRBJ1-2, with 9 bases fitting TRBD1. Losses at the gene ends were 5 bases for V and 3 bases for J; bases not matched to a gene: 7. This CDR3 has 15 amino acids. Germline V gives CDR1 MNHEY, CDR2 SVGAGI. The CDR3 is CASSQPRQGDYGYTF. The CDR3 DNA reads TGTGCCAGCAGTCAACCACGACAGGGGGACTATGGCTACACCTTC.

This clone was counted a few times. The rearrangement uses TRBV2 and TRBJ1-1, with a tentative D call TRBD1 (5 bases). Looked up from germline, CDR1 is SNHLY and CDR2 is FYNNEI. V was trimmed by 7 bases and J by 1 base, leaving 10 bases between them. This CDR3 spans 13 amino acids. The CDR3 here is CASTLDRNTEAFF. The DNA for the CDR3 is TGTGCCAGCACCTTAGACAGGAACACTGAAGCTTTCTTT.

This clone was recorded a few times. The chain couples TRBV6-5 to TRBJ1-5; 7 bases match TRBD1. CDR1 MNHEY and CDR2 SVGAGI come from the germline V gene. The CDR3 totals 14 residues. Trimming removed 4 bases from V and 4 bases from J; junction bases left unmatched: 4. The CDR3 region is CASSSQTGNQPQHF. In nucleotides, the CDR3 is TGTGCCAGCAGTTCCCAGACAGGGAATCAGCCCCAGCATTTT.

The J gene is TRBJ1-2, the V gene TRBV5-6; no reliable D call. Germline CDR1 SGHDT, CDR2 YYEEEE. The CDR3 consists of 14 residues. V was cut by 2 bases and J by 8 bases, with 16 bases left in between. CDR3 amino acids: CASSFRGLERGYTF. In DNA, the CDR3 is TGTGCCAGCAGCTTCAGAGGTCTCGAGCGGGGCTACACCTTC.